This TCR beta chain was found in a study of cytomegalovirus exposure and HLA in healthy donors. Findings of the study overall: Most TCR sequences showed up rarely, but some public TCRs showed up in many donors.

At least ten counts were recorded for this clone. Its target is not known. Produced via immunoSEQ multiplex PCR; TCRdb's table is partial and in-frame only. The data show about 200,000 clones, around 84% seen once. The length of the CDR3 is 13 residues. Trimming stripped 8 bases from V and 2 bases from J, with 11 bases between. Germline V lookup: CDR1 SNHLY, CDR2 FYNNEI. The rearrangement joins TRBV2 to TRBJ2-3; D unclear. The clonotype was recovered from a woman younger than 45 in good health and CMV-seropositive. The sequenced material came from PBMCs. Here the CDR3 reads CASPKSPTDTQYF. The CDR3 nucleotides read TGTGCCAGCCCCAAAAGCCCCACAGATACGCAGTATTTT. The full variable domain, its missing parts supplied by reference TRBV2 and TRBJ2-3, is EPEVTQTPSHQVTQMGQEVILRCVPISNHLYFYWYRQILGQKVEFLVSFYNNEISEKSEIFDDQFSVERPDGSNFTLKIRSTKLEDSAMYFCASPKSPTDTQYFGPGTRLTVL.